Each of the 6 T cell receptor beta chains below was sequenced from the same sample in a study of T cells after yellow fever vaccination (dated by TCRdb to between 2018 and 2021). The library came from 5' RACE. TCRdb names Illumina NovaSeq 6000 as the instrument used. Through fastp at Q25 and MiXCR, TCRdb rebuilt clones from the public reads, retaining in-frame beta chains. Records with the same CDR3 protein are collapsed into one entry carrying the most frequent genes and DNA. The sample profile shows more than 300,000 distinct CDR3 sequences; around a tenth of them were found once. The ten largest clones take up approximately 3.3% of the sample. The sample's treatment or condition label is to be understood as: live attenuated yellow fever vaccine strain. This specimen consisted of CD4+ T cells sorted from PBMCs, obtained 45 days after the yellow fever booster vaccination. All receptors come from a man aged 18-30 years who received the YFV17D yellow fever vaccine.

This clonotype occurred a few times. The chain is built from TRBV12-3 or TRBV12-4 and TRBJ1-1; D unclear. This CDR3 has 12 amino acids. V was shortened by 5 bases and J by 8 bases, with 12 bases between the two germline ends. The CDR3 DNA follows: TGTGCCAGCAGTCGACGGGAGCGGGAAGCTTTCTTT. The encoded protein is CASSRREREAFF.

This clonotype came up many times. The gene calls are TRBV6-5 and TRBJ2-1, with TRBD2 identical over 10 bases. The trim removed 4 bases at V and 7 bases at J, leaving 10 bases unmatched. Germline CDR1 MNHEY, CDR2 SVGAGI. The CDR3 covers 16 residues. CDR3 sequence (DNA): TGTGCCAGCAGTTCCCACCTAGCGGGGGTCGGGAATGAGCAGTTCTTC. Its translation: CASSSHLAGVGNEQFF.

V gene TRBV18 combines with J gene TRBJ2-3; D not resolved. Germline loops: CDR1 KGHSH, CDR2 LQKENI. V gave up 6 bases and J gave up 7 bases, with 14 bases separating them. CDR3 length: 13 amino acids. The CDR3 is CASSPGGENTQYF. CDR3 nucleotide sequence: TGTGCCAGCTCTCCTGGCGGAGAGAATACGCAGTATTTT.

Here the CDR3 reads CASRLSKGAGSTEAFF. Written as DNA, the CDR3 is TGTGCCAGCAGACTCAGCAAGGGGGCCGGGAGCACTGAAGCTTTCTTT. J is TRBJ1-1 and V is TRBV7-9; 7 bases line up with TRBD1. The V gene's germline CDR1 is SEHNR and CDR2 FQNEAQ (reference sequence). This CDR3 contains 16 residues. V shed 6 bases and J 4 bases; nucleotides not matched to a gene: 14. Supplemented by reference TRBV7-9 and TRBJ1-1, the full variable domain reads DTGVSQNPRHKITKRGQNVTFRCDPISEHNRLYWYRQTLGQGPEFLTYFQNEAQLEKSRLLSDRFSAERPKGSFSTLEIQRTEQGDSAMYLCASRLSKGAGSTEAFFGQGTRLTVV.

This CDR3 is CASSQTGGNTIYF. The CDR3 DNA reads TGTGCCAGCAGCCAAACAGGCGGAAACACCATATATTTT. J is TRBJ1-3 and V is TRBV14; TRBD1 is a possible D gene (5 bases). Trimming stripped 2 bases from V and 4 bases from J, with 6 bases between. Germline loops: CDR1 SGHDN, CDR2 FVKESK. The length of the CDR3 is 13 residues.

The CDR3 is CSASRANEGYTF. The CDR3 DNA sequence: TGCAGTGCTAGCCGGGCCAATGAGGGCTACACCTTC. The gene calls are TRBV20-1 and TRBJ1-2, with D hard to call. V lost 3 bases, J lost 8 bases, and 13 bases lay in between. CDR3 length equals 12 residues. Per the germline V gene, CDR1 is DFQATT and CDR2 is SNEGSKA (reference sequence).